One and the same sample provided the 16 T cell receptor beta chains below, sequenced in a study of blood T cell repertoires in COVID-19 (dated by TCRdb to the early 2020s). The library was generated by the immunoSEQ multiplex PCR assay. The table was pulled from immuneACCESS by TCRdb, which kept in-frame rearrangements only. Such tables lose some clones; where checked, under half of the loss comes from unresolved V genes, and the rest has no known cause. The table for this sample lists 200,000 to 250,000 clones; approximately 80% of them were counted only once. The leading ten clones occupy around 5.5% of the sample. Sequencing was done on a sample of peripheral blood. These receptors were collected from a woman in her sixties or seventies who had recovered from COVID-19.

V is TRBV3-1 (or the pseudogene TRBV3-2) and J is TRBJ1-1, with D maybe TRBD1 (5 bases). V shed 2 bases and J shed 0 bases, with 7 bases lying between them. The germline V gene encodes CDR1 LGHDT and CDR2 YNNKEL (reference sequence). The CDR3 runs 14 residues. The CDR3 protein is CASSQIGVNTEAFF. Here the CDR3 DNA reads TGTGCCAGCAGCCAAATAGGGGTGAACACTGAAGCTTTCTTT.

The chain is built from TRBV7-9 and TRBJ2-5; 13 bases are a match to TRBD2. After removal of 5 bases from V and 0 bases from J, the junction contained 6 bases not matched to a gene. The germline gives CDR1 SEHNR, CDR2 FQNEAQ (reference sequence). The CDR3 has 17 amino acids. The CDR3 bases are TGTGCCAGCAGCGTAGTGGGACTAGCGGGGAACCAAGAGACCCAGTACTTC. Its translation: CASSVVGLAGNQETQYF.

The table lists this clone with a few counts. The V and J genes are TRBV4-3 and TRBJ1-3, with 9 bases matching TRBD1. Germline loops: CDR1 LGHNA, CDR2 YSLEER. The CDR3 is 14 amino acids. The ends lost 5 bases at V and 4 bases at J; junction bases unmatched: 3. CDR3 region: CASSGQGRGNTIYF. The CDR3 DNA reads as TGCGCCAGCAGCGGACAGGGGAGGGGAAACACCATATATTTT.

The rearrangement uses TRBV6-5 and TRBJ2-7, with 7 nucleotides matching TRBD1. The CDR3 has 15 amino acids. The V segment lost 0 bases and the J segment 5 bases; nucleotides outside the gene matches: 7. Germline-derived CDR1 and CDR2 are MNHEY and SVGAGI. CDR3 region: CASSYSSRGLHEQYF. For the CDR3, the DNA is TGTGCCAGCAGTTACTCATCTAGGGGGCTGCACGAGCAGTACTTC.

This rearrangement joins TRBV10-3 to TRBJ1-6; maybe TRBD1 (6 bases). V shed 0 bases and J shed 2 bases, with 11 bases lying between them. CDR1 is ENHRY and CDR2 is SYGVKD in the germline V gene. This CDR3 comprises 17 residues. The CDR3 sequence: CAISESGGATYNSPLHF. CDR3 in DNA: TGTGCCATCAGTGAGTCTGGGGGGGCCACCTATAATTCACCCCTCCACTTT.

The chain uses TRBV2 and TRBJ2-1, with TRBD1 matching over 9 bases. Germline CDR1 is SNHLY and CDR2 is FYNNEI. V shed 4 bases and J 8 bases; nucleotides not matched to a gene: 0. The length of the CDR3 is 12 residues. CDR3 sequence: CASSGQGDEQFF. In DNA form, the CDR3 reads TGTGCCAGCAGTGGACAGGGGGATGAGCAGTTCTTC.

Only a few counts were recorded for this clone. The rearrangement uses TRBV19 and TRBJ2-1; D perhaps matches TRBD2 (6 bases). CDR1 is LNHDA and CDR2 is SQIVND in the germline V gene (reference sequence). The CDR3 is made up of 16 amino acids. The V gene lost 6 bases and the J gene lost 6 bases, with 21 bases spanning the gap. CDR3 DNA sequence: TGTGCCAGTAGCTTCCCCGGGACTCCCGGGCTCAATGAGCAGTTCTTC. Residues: CASSFPGTPGLNEQFF.

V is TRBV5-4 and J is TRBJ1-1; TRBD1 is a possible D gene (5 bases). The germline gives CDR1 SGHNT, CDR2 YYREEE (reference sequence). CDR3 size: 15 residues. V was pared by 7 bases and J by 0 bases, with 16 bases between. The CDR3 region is CASHPRGGMNTEAFF. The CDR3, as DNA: TGTGCCAGCCATCCCCGGGGGGGAATGAACACTGAAGCTTTCTTT.

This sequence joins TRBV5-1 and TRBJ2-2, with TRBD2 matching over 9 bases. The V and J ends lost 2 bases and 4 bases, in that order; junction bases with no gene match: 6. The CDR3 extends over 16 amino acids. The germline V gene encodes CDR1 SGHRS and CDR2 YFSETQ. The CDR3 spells CASSLDSGGTTGELFF. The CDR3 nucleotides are TGCGCCAGCAGCTTAGACAGCGGGGGGACCACCGGGGAGCTGTTTTTT.

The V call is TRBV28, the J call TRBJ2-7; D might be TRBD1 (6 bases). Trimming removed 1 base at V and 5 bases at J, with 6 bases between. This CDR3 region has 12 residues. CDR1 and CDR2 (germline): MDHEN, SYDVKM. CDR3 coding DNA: TGTGCCAGCAGTTTATACAGGGACGAGCAGTACTTC. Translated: CASSLYRDEQYF. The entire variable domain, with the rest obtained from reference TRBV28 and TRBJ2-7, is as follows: DVKVTQSSRYLVKRTGEKVFLECVQDMDHENMFWYRQDPGLGLRLIYFSYDVKMKEKGDIPEGYSVSREKKERFSLILESASTNQTSMYLCASSLYRDEQYFGPGTRLTVT.

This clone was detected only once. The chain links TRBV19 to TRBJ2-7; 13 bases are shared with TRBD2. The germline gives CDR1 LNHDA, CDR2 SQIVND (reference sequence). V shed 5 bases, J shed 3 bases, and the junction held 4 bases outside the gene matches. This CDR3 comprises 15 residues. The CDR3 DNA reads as TGTGCCAGTAGTTTTGGACTAGCGGGGGACTACGAGCAGTACTTC. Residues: CASSFGLAGDYEQYF. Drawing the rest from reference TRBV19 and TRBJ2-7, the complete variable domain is DGGITQSPKYLFRKEGQNVTLSCEQNLNHDAMYWYRQDPGQGLRLIYYSQIVNDFQKGDIAEGYSVSREKKESFPLTVTSAQKNPTAFYLCASSFGLAGDYEQYFGPGTRLTVT.

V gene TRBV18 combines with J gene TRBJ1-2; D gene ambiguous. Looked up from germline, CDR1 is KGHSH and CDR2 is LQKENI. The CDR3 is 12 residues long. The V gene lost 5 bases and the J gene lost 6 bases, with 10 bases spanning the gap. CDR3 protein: CASSSRGDGYTF. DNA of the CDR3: TGTGCCAGCTCATCGAGAGGTGATGGCTACACCTTC.

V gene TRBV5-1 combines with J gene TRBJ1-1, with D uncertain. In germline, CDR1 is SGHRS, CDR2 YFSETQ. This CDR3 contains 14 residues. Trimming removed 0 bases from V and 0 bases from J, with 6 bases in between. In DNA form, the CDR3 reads TGCGCCAGCAGCTTGGATCAGATGAACACTGAAGCTTTCTTT. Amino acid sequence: CASSLDQMNTEAFF.

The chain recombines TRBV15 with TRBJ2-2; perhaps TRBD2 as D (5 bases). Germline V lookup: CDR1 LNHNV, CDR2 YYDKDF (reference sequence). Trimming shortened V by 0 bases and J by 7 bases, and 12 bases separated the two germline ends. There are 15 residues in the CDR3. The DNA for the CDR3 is TGTGCCACCAGCAGAGAAGGGCTAGGGAGCGGGGAGCTGTTTTTT. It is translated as CATSREGLGSGELFF.

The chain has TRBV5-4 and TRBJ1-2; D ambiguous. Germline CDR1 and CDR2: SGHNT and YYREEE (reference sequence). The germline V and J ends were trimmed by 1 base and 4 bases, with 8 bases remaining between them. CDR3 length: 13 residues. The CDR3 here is CASSLTASYGYTF. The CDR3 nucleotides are TGTGCCAGCAGCTTGACAGCCTCCTATGGCTACACCTTC.

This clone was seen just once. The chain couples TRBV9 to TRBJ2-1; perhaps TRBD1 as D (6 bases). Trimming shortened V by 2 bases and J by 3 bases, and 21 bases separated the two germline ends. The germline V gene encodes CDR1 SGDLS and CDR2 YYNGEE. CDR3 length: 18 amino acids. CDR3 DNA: TGTGCCAGCAGCGTCCCCCCCAGGGGTGGGCGCAACTACAATGAGCAGTTCTTC. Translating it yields CASSVPPRGGRNYNEQFF.